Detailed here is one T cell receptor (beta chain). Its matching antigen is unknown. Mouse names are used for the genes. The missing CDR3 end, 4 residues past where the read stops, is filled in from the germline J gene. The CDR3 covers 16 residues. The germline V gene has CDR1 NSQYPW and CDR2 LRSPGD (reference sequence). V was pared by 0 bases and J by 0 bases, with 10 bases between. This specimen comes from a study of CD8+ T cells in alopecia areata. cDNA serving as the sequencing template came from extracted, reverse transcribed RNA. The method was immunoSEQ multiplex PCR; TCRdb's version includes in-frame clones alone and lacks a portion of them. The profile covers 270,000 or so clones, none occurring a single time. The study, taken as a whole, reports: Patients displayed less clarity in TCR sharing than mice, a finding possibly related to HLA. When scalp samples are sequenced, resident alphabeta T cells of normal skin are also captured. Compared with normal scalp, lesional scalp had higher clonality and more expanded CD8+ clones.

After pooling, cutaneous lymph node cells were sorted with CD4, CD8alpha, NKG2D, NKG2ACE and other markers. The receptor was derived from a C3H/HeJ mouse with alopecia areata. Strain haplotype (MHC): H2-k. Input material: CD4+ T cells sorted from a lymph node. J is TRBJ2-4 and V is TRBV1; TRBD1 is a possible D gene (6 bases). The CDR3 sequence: CTCSADGQTSQNTLYF. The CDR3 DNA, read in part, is TGCACCTGCAGTGCAGATGGACAGACTAGTCAAAAC.